Listed here are 2 T cell receptor beta chains from one sample, sequenced in a study of cytomegalovirus exposure and HLA in healthy donors. TCRdb's table, derived via immunoSEQ multiplex PCR, lists solely in-frame clones and lacks some. The repertoire holds 90,000 to 110,000 clones, more than 85% seen once, with around 3.6% in the top ten. Sequencing was performed on PBMCs. The receptors originated from a woman aged 18-29 years in good health and CMV-seropositive.

This chain joins TRBV27 and TRBJ1-2, with a possible D match to TRBD1 (5 bases). Germline assignment: CDR1 MNHEY and CDR2 SMNVEV (reference sequence). The CDR3 is 12 residues long. V was trimmed by 6 bases and J by 5 bases, leaving 10 bases between them. The CDR3 sequence: CASRERGYGYTF. The DNA for the CDR3 is TGTGCCAGCAGGGAGCGGGGGTATGGCTACACCTTC.

The chain recombines TRBV6-6 with TRBJ2-7, with TRBD1 matching 11 bases. Trimming took 2 bases from V and 5 from J; bases not matched to a gene: 5. The CDR3 is 15 residues long. The germline V gene has CDR1 MNHNY and CDR2 SVGAGI (reference sequence). DNA for the CDR3: TGTGCCAGCAGTTACGCGGGACAGGGGGGTAACGAGCAGTACTTC. Its protein is CASSYAGQGGNEQYF.